These 29 T cell receptor beta chains share one sample of origin, sequenced in a study of blood T cell repertoires in COVID-19 (dated by TCRdb to the early 2020s). Preparation of the library involved the immunoSEQ multiplex PCR assay. This is the immuneACCESS table as TCRdb keeps it, with only in-frame sequences that have V and J called. A part of the clones is gone; compared with another copy, unresolved V genes explain less than half, and the rest is unexplained. The sample has approximately 100,000 clones on record, approximately 80% of them singletons. The ten top clones hold around 15% of the sample. The sequencing input was peripheral blood. These receptor sequences come from a woman aged 60-70 years with acute or convalescent COVID-19.

The chain couples TRBV14 to TRBJ2-1; TRBD1 matches at 10 bases. The CDR3 consists of 15 residues. Germline CDR1 SGHDN, CDR2 FVKESK. V was pared by 4 bases and J by 10 bases, with 10 bases of the junction left unmatched. The CDR3 DNA follows: TGTGCCAGCAGCCTATGGACAGGGGGTCTGAGGGAGCAGTTCTTC. This translates into CASSLWTGGLREQFF.

This clone was seen a few times. This chain uses TRBV15 with TRBJ1-2, with a weak D call TRBD1 (6 bases). V was trimmed by 4 bases and J by 5 bases, leaving 17 bases between them. CDR1 LNHNV and CDR2 YYDKDF come from the germline V gene (reference sequence). This CDR3 region has 15 residues. The CDR3 is CATSTDRSPPYGYTF. In nucleotides, the CDR3 is TGTGCCACCAGCACCGACAGGTCCCCTCCTTATGGCTACACCTTC.

The chain employs TRBV19 and TRBJ1-1; 11 bases match TRBD1. Germline V gene sequence: CDR1 LNHDA, CDR2 SQIVND (reference sequence). Losses at the gene ends were 4 bases for V and 5 bases for J; bases not matched to a gene: 12. This CDR3 comprises 17 residues. CDR3 in DNA: TGTGCCAGTAGTACGTGGGGGACAGGGGGATCACGGACTGAAGCTTTCTTT. Protein: CASSTWGTGGSRTEAFF.

The chain carries TRBV28 and TRBJ1-5; D possibly corresponds to TRBD1 (6 bases). There are 15 residues in the CDR3. In germline, CDR1 is MDHEN, CDR2 SYDVKM. Deletions cut 3 bases from V and 3 bases from J, with 12 bases between. CDR3 protein: CASSFSGQPNQPQHF. CDR3 in DNA: TGTGCCAGCAGTTTCAGCGGACAGCCCAATCAGCCCCAGCATTTT.

This sequence joins TRBV5-1 and TRBJ1-6; D possibly corresponds to TRBD1 (5 bases). V shed 4 bases and J shed 5 bases, with 13 bases lying between them. The CDR3 spans 15 residues. Germline CDR1 reads SGHRS; CDR2 reads YFSETQ. As DNA, the CDR3 is TGCGCCAGCAGCCCCCAGGGCGGCGATAATTCACCCCTCCACTTT. Amino acid sequence: CASSPQGGDNSPLHF.

V usage is TRBV5-5 and J usage is TRBJ1-3; no definite D call. Germline V gene sequence: CDR1 SGHKS, CDR2 YYEKEE (reference sequence). The CDR3 is made up of 14 amino acids. Trimming removed 0 bases from V and 0 bases from J, with 4 bases in between. CDR3 sequence: CASSLGSSGNTIYF. The CDR3 DNA is TGTGCCAGCAGCTTGGGGAGCTCTGGAAACACCATATATTTT.

V gene TRBV27 combines with J gene TRBJ2-7, with TRBD2 identical over 8 bases. The CDR3 contains 16 residues. Germline trimming cut 0 bases from V and 0 bases from J; bases unmatched to any gene: 4. The germline gives CDR1 MNHEY, CDR2 SMNVEV (reference sequence). CDR3 loop: CASSLSGLGSSYEQYF. In DNA form, the CDR3 reads TGTGCCAGCAGTTTATCGGGACTAGGGAGCTCCTACGAGCAGTACTTC.

This chain connects TRBV3-1 (or the pseudogene TRBV3-2) to TRBJ1-3, with TRBD1 matching 11 bases. The CDR3 length is 16 residues. Trimming took 3 bases from V and 0 from J; bases not matched to a gene: 1. Per germline, CDR1 LGHDT and CDR2 YNNKEL (reference sequence). Written as DNA, the CDR3 is TGTGCCAGCAGCCAGGGGACAGGGGGCTCTGGAAACACCATATATTTT. It codes for CASSQGTGGSGNTIYF.

The rearrangement links TRBV3-1 (or the pseudogene TRBV3-2) to TRBJ2-1; 7 nucleotides align to TRBD2. Germline loops: CDR1 LGHDT, CDR2 YNNKEL (reference sequence). Unmatched junction bases numbered 6, after V lost 5 bases and J lost 2 bases. CDR3 length equals 15 residues. CDR3 nucleotide sequence: TGTGCCAGCAGCTACGGACTAGGGACCTACAATGAGCAGTTCTTC. This encodes CASSYGLGTYNEQFF.

The chain is built from TRBV5-1 and TRBJ2-2, with TRBD1 matching 8 bases. Per the germline V gene, CDR1 is SGHRS and CDR2 is YFSETQ. Unmatched junction bases numbered 1, after V lost 0 bases and J lost 0 bases. The CDR3 is made up of 16 amino acids. This chain's CDR3 is CASSLEGQANTGELFF. The CDR3 bases are TGCGCCAGCAGCTTGGAGGGACAGGCGAACACCGGGGAGCTGTTTTTT.

V gene TRBV5-8 combines with J gene TRBJ2-3, with D unclear. The length of the CDR3 is 14 residues. Germline loops: CDR1 SGHTS, CDR2 YDEGEE. Trimming removed 4 bases from V and 2 bases from J, with 11 bases in between. DNA for the CDR3: TGTGCCAGCAGCCAGACTGGATACACAGATACGCAGTATTTT. It encodes CASSQTGYTDTQYF.

This CDR3 reads CASSQLRSEKLFF. The CDR3 DNA reads as TGCGCCAGCAGCCAATTGCGGAGTGAAAAACTGTTTTTT. This chain connects TRBV4-1 to TRBJ1-4; D unclear. Germline lookup yields CDR1 MGHRA and CDR2 YSYEKL. The CDR3 sequence is 13 residues long. The V and J ends lost 2 bases and 7 bases respectively, with 8 bases between them.

This clone was seen ten or more times. This chain uses TRBV19 with TRBJ1-1; 7 positions agree with TRBD1. Germline V gene data show CDR1 as LNHDA and CDR2 as SQIVND (reference sequence). The V and J ends lost 5 bases and 1 base, in that order; junction bases with no gene match: 4. The CDR3 covers 14 residues. The CDR3 spells CASSPHRGNTEAFF. The CDR3 DNA sequence: TGTGCCAGTAGTCCACACAGGGGGAACACTGAAGCTTTCTTT.

In its sample, this clone was seen once. The rearrangement uses TRBV18 and TRBJ2-1; D not certain. This CDR3 has 15 residues. CDR1 is KGHSH, CDR2 LQKENI, per germline. V lost 4 bases and J lost 0, with 10 bases in between. CDR3 residues: CASSLQVSSYNEQFF. For the CDR3, the DNA is TGTGCCAGCTCACTTCAGGTTAGCTCCTACAATGAGCAGTTCTTC.

V is TRBV5-1 and J is TRBJ2-3; TRBD1 matches at 10 bases. The V and J ends lost 5 bases and 6 bases, in that order; junction bases with no gene match: 9. The CDR3 is 15 residues long. Germline CDR1 and CDR2: SGHRS and YFSETQ. CDR3 amino acids: CASRPGTGESDTQYF. The CDR3 region has the DNA TGCGCCAGCAGACCCGGGACAGGGGAATCCGATACGCAGTATTTT.

This clone has a handful of counts. This chain links TRBV10-1 with TRBJ2-1; TRBD2 matches 7 bases. The CDR3 spans 15 residues. After removal of 4 bases from V and 6 bases from J, the junction contained 9 bases not matched to a gene. Germline CDR1 is WNHNN and CDR2 is SYGVQD (reference sequence). CDR3 residues: CASSVWTRGLNEQFF. CDR3 in DNA: TGCGCCAGCAGTGTGTGGACTAGGGGACTCAATGAGCAGTTCTTC.

This chain links TRBV10-2 with TRBJ1-2; no clear D. The germline gives CDR1 WSHSY, CDR2 SAAADI. V was clipped by 2 bases and J by 3 bases, with 7 bases between them. The CDR3 extends over 13 amino acids. The CDR3 coding sequence is TGCGCCAGCAGTGAGGTTTCAGACTATGGCTACACCTTC. It yields the protein CASSEVSDYGYTF.

The gene calls are TRBV7-3 and TRBJ2-6, with D perhaps TRBD1 (5 bases). This CDR3 is 18 amino acids long. V was shortened by 3 bases and J by 0 bases, with 15 bases between the two germline ends. From germline, CDR1 is SGHTA and CDR2 FQGTGA. In DNA, the CDR3 is TGTGCCAGCAGCTTTGGTGGGGCACTCAGCTCTGGGGCCAACGTCCTGACTTTC. The encoded protein is CASSFGGALSSGANVLTF.

V is TRBV7-9 and J is TRBJ1-2; possible D gene TRBD1, 6 bases. This CDR3 is 14 amino acids long. From germline, CDR1 is SEHNR and CDR2 FQNEAQ (reference sequence). Trimming stripped 3 bases from V and 2 bases from J, with 10 bases between. CDR3 DNA sequence: TGTGCCAGCAGCTTCCGGACAGACAACTATGGCTACACCTTC. Residues: CASSFRTDNYGYTF.

This clone is classed as medium-sized (0.01 to 0.1%). In DNA form, the CDR3 reads TGTGCCAGCAGCGATTCCGGGACTAGCGGGAGCTACGAGCAGTACTTC. Its protein is CASSDSGTSGSYEQYF. The chain joins TRBV6-4 to TRBJ2-7; 14 bases match TRBD2. V was clipped by 6 bases and J by 3 bases; unmatched bases: 7. CDR3 length equals 16 residues. The germline V gene encodes CDR1 MRHNA and CDR2 SNTAGT.

This sequence joins TRBV7-2 and TRBJ1-5; TRBD1 might be the D (5 bases). Trimming cost V 5 bases and J 8 bases, with 19 bases left between them. The germline CDR1 and CDR2 sequences are SGHTA and FQGNSA. This CDR3 region has 15 residues. CDR3 sequence reads: CASSQEGAGHKPQHF. For the CDR3, the DNA is TGTGCCAGCAGCCAGGAAGGGGCAGGGCACAAGCCCCAGCATTTT.

This chain joins TRBV2 and TRBJ1-3, with TRBD1 matching over 9 bases. Germline V CDR1 and CDR2: SNHLY, FYNNEI. The ends lost 8 bases at V and 4 bases at J; junction bases unmatched: 6. This CDR3 is 14 amino acids long. CDR3 coding DNA: TGTGCCAGCGGGGACAGGGCGGCAGGAAACACCATATATTTT. It translates to CASGDRAAGNTIYF.

This sequence joins TRBV3-1 (or the pseudogene TRBV3-2) and TRBJ2-5; weak D call: TRBD2 (6 bases). Trimming took 4 bases from V and 4 from J, leaving 19 bases between them. The CDR3 runs to 16 residues. Germline loops: CDR1 LGHDT, CDR2 YNNKEL (reference sequence). CDR3 protein: CASSPADGTGGETQYF. DNA of the CDR3: TGTGCCAGCAGCCCCGCTGACGGGACTGGGGGAGAGACCCAGTACTTC.

This clone was counted ten times or more. The chain carries TRBV6-1 and TRBJ2-3; maybe TRBD1 (5 bases). This CDR3 is built from 15 residues. The germline V gene has CDR1 MNHNS and CDR2 SASEGT. V shed 3 bases and J shed 3 bases, with 13 bases lying between them. The CDR3, as DNA: TGTGCCAGCAGTGATTGGGCAGGGTCGACAGATACGCAGTATTTT. As protein: CASSDWAGSTDTQYF.

This chain joins TRBV3-1 (or the pseudogene TRBV3-2) and TRBJ1-2; D is unclear. Germline assignment: CDR1 LGHDT and CDR2 YNNKEL (reference sequence). The CDR3 loop spans 15 amino acids. Trimming pared 1 base from V and 2 bases from J, leaving 11 bases between. The CDR3 DNA reads as TGTGCCAGCAGCCAAGGACAACAGAGCAACTATGGCTACACCTTC. Protein: CASSQGQQSNYGYTF.

V and J are TRBV6-5 and TRBJ2-1, with 11 positions matching TRBD2. The CDR3 is 15 residues long. Germline-derived CDR1 and CDR2 are MNHEY and SVGAGI. The V and J ends lost 6 bases and 8 bases, in that order; junction bases with no gene match: 9. DNA of the CDR3: TGTGCCAGCAGGCCTACTAGCGGGAGTTTGGATGAGCAGTTCTTC. Amino acid sequence: CASRPTSGSLDEQFF.

J is TRBJ1-5 and V is TRBV9; TRBD1 matches 8 bases. Germline loops: CDR1 SGDLS, CDR2 YYNGEE. J gave up 4 bases and V 3 bases, and 9 bases lay outside the gene matches. The CDR3 is 16 residues long. The CDR3 region has the DNA TGTGCCAGCAGCGCCGGACAGGGTGAATGGAATCAGCCCCAGCATTTT. Translation gives CASSAGQGEWNQPQHF.

The rearrangement joins TRBV5-5 to TRBJ2-4; possible D gene TRBD2, 5 bases. Germline V gives CDR1 SGHKS, CDR2 YYEKEE (reference sequence). Deletions cut 1 base from V and 4 bases from J, with 12 bases between. The CDR3 runs to 15 residues. The CDR3 loop reads CASSLFEGGKNIQYF. DNA for the CDR3: TGTGCCAGCAGCTTGTTCGAGGGCGGGAAAAACATTCAGTACTTC.

This clone turned up a few times. The chain is built from TRBV20-1 and TRBJ1-1, with TRBD1 matching 9 bases. V shed 5 bases and J 11 bases; nucleotides not matched to a gene: 6. Per the germline V gene, CDR1 is DFQATT and CDR2 is SNEGSKA (reference sequence). CDR3 length: 11 amino acids. The CDR3 region has the DNA TGCAGTGCTGCAGGACAGGGGAATGCTTTCTTT. Translation gives CSAAGQGNAFF.